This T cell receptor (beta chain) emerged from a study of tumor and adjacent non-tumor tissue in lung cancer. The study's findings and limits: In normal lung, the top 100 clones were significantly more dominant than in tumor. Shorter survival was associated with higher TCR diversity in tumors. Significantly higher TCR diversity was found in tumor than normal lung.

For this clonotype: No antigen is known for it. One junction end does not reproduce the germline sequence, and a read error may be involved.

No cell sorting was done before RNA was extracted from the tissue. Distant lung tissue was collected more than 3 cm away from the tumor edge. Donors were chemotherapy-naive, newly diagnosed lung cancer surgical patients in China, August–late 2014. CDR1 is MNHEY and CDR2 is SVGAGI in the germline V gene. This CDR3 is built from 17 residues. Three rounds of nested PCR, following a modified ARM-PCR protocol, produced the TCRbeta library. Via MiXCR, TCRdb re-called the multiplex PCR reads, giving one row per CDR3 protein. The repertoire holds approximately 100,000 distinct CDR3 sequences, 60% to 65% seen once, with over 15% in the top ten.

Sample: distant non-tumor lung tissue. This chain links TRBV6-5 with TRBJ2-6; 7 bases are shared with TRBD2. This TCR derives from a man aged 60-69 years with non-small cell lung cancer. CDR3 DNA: TGTGCCAGCAGTGTTGCGGGAGTATTCTCTGAGGCCAACATCCTGACTTTC. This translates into CASSVAGVFSEANILTF.